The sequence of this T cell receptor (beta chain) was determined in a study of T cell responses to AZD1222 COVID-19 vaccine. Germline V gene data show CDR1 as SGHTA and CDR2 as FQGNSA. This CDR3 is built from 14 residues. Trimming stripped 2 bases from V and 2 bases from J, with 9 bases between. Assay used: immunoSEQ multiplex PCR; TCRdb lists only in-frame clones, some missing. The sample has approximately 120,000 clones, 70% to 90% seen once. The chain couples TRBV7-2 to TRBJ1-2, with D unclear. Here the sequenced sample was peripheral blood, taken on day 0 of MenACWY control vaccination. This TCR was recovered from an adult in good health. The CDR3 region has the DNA TGTGCCAGCAGCTTATATAACAGCAACTATGGCTACACCTTC. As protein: CASSLYNSNYGYTF.